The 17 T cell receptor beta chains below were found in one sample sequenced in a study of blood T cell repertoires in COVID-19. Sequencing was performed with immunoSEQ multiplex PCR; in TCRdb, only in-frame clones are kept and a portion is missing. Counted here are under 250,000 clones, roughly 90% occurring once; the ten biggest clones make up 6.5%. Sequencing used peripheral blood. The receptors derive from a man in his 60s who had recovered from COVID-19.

Here the CDR3 reads CASSSLAGVRNEQFF. CDR3 coding DNA: TGTGCCAGCAGTTCACTAGCGGGAGTGAGAAATGAGCAGTTCTTC. This rearrangement joins TRBV28 to TRBJ2-1; 11 nucleotides match TRBD2. This CDR3 is 15 amino acids long. Trimming removed 4 bases from V and 7 bases from J; junction bases left unmatched: 6. In germline, CDR1 is MDHEN, CDR2 SYDVKM.

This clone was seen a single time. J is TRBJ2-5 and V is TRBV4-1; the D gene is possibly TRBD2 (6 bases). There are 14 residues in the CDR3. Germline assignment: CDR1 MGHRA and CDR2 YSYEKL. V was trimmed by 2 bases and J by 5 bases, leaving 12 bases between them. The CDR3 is CASSQNTGVETQYF. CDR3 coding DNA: TGCGCCAGCAGCCAAAACACGGGAGTGGAGACCCAGTACTTC.

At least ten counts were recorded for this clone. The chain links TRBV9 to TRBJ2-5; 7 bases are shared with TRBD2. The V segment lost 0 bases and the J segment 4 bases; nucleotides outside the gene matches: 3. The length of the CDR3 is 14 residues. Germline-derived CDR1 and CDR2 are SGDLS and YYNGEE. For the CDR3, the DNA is TGTGCCAGCAGCGTAGTTGCGGGAGCAGAGACCCAGTACTTC. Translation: CASSVVAGAETQYF.

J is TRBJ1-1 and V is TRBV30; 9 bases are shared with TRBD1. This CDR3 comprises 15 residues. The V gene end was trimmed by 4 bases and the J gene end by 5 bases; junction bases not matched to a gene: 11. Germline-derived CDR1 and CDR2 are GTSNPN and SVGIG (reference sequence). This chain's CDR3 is CAWNTGQGIGTEAFF. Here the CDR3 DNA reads TGTGCCTGGAACACCGGACAGGGGATTGGGACTGAAGCTTTCTTT. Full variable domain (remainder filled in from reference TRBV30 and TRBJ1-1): SQTIHQWPATLVQPVGSPLSLECTVEGTSNPNLYWYRQAAGRGLQLLFYSVGIGQISSEVPQNLSASRPQDRQFILSSKKLLLSDSGFYLCAWNTGQGIGTEAFFGQGTRLTVV.

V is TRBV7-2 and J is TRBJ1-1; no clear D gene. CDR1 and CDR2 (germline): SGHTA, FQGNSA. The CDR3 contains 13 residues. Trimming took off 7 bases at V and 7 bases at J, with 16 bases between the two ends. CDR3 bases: TGTGCCAGCACCCTGACTCCCCCCGTTGAAGCTTTCTTT. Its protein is CASTLTPPVEAFF.

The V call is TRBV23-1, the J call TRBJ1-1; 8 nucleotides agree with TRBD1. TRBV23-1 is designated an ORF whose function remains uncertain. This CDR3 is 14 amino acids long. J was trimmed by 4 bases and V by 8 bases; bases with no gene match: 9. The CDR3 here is CASSGDRKPTEAFF. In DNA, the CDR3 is TGCGCCAGCTCTGGGGACAGGAAGCCCACTGAAGCTTTCTTT.

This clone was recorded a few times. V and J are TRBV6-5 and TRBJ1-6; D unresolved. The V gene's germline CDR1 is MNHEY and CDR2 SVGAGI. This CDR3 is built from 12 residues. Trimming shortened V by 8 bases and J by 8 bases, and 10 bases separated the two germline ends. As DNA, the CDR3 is TGTGCCAGCTCGAGGTCCGATTCACCCCTCCACTTT. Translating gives CASSRSDSPLHF.

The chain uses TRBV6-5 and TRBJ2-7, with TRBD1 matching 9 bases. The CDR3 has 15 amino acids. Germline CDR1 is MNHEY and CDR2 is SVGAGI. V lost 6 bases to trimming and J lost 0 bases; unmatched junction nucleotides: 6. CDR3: CASRDRGSPSYEQYF. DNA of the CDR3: TGTGCCAGCAGGGACAGGGGTTCCCCCTCCTACGAGCAGTACTTC.

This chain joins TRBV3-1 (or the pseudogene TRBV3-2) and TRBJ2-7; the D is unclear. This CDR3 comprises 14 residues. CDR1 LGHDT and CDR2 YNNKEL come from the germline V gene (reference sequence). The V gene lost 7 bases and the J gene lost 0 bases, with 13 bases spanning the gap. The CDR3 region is CASKKLLSSYEQYF. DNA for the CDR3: TGTGCCAGCAAGAAATTGCTGAGCTCCTACGAGCAGTACTTC.

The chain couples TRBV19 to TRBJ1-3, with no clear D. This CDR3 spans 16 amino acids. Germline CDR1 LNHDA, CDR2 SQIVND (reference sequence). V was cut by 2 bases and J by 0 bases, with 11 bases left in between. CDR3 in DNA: TGTGCCAGTAGTATACCGGGGAGCTTCTCTGGAAACACCATATATTTT. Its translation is CASSIPGSFSGNTIYF.

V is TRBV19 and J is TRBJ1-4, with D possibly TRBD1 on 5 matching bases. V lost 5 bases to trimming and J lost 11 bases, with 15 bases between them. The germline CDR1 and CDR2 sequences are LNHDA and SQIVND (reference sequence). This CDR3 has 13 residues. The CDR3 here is CASSSTASGKLFF. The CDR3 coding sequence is TGTGCCAGTAGTTCGACAGCCTCTGGGAAACTGTTTTTT.

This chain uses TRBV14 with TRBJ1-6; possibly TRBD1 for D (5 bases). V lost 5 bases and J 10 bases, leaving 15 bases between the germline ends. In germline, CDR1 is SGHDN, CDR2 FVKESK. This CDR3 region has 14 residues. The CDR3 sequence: CASSAGRDLSPLHF. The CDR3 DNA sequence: TGTGCCAGCAGCGCGGGGAGGGACCTCTCACCCCTCCACTTT.

The CDR3 spells CSVEDDMTRKLFF. The CDR3 coding sequence is TGCAGCGTTGAAGATGACATGACCAGAAAACTGTTTTTT. The chain employs TRBV29-1 and TRBJ1-4; D is unclear. Trimming cost V 0 bases and J 10 bases, with 12 bases left between them. From germline, CDR1 is SQVTM and CDR2 ANQGSEA. CDR3 length: 13 amino acids.

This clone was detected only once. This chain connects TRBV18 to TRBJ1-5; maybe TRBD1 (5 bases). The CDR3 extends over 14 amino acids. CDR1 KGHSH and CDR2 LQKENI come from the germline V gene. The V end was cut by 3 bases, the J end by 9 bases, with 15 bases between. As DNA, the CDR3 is TGTGCCAGCTCACCTGGGGAGGGGCTGGGGCCCCAGCATTTT. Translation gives CASSPGEGLGPQHF.

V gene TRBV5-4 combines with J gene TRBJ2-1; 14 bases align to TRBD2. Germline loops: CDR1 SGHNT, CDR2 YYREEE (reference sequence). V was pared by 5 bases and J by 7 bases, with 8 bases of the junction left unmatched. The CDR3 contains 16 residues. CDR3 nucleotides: TGTGCCAGCAGTCTAGGACTAGCGGGAGGAGAAAATGAGCAGTTCTTC. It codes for CASSLGLAGGENEQFF.

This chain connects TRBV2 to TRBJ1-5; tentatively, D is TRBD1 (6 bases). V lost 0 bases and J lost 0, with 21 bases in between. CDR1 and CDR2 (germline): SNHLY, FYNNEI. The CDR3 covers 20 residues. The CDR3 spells CASSEARSLRQVYSNQPQHF. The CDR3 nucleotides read TGTGCCAGCAGTGAAGCGAGGTCCCTGAGACAGGTCTATAGCAATCAGCCCCAGCATTTT. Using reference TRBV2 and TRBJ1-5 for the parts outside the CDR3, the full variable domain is EPEVTQTPSHQVTQMGQEVILRCVPISNHLYFYWYRQILGQKVEFLVSFYNNEISEKSEIFDDQFSVERPDGSNFTLKIRSTKLEDSAMYFCASSEARSLRQVYSNQPQHFGDGTRLSIL.

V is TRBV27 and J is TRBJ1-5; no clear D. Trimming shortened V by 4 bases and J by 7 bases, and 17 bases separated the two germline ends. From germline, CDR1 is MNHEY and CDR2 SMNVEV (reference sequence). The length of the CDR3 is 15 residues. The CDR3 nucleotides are TGTGCCAGCAGTTATCGGAGGAGGGTCCCCCAGCCCCAGCATTTT. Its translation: CASSYRRRVPQPQHF.